This T cell receptor (beta chain) was documented in a study of blood T cell repertoires in COVID-19. Study in general: The United States, Italy and Spain supplied acute and convalescent COVID-19 samples.

In the original processing: Reference gene primers were amplified, and this amplification served to estimate nucleated cell counts. Sequencing was performed with immunoSEQ multiplex PCR; in TCRdb, only in-frame clones are kept and a portion is missing. D and trimming were read from the DNA, whereas the V and J calls and clone size are those reported in that table. The sample contains over 300,000 clones, about 88% of which appear only once. Participants were aged about 18 to 90 years from about 25 US areas. Cohorts were determined from participant-reported clinical history. Germline V lookup: CDR1 SGHRS, CDR2 YFSETQ. The V gene lost 4 bases and the J gene lost 7 bases, with 20 bases spanning the gap. The CDR3 extends over 15 amino acids.

Specimen: PBMCs or T cells enriched from blood (not recorded which). The chain combines TRBV5-1 with TRBJ1-2, with unresolved D. The sequence was collected from a woman in her thirties or forties who had recovered from COVID-19. Written as DNA, the CDR3 is TGCGCCAGCAGCCGAGAGGGCCTCCAAGGCGGTGGCTACACCTTC. Protein sequence: CASSREGLQGGGYTF.